These T cell receptor beta chains were read from a single sample in a study of blood T cell repertoires in COVID-19. This table comes from immunoSEQ multiplex PCR, and its TCRdb copy is limited to in-frame clones, with some not included. The sample lists 490,000 or so clones; 85% to 90% were seen once. Sequencing was carried out using PBMCs or T cells enriched from blood (not recorded which). The receptors stem from a middle-aged woman who had recovered from COVID-19. Each CDR3 is given with its conserved first and last residue. Clone size is given for some rows only: seen once, a few or many times, or a class if the clone is expanded.

>.|TRBV9
CASSASGAEYNEQFF
>once|TRBV6-4
CASSRYGTSLYNEQFF
>.|TRBV7-8
CASAHPEGQNSPLHF
>.|TRBV9
CASSVGGTTNEKLFF
>.|TRBV29-1
CSVRSASSYEQYF
>.|TRBV12-3/TRBV12-4
CASSWRPSYEQYF
>.|TRBV11-3
CASSLSRIRDSLYEQYF
>.|TRBV9
CASSVVAGVDYGYTF
>once|TRBV24-1
CATSGPLEGNQPQHF
>.|TRBV5-6
CASSSQSGRYNEQFF
>.|TRBV30
CAWSVQGSQPQHF
>.|TRBV12-5
CASGITGYGNTEAFF
>once|TRBV4-3
CASSQDSSIYEQYF
>.|TRBV12-3/TRBV12-4
CASSFGKNIQYF
>.|TRBV5-1
CASSRGQGSGTGELFF
>.|TRBV9
CASSVGVRVATEAFF
>.|TRBV7-9
CASSRGTAPYNEQFF
>.|TRBV7-2
CASRRTGSGNTIYF
>few|TRBV27
CASSLKWGQVTRRDTQYF
>.|TRBV5-6
CASRSSSRETQYF
>.|TRBV19
CASSRQGANTDTQYF
>.|TRBV7-2
CASSLSDYGEKLFF
>.|TRBV11-2
CASSLELDGYTF
>.|TRBV7-6
CASSLKLQAFGDTQYF
>.|TRBV7-8
CASSFREDYYNEQFF
>.|TRBV5-1
CASRSAGGYNEQFF
>.|TRBV5-1
CASSLASGSLLYNEQFF
>once|TRBV7-2
CASSLMAAGDTEAFF
>.|TRBV5-4
CASSLGDTSEAFF
>.|TRBV5-1
CASSFPSRTNTGELFF
>once|TRBV25-1
CASSEYRGLYEQFF
>.|TRBV7-9
CASSRDSSYEQYF
>.|TRBV7-6
CASSLEPKAGWVGEQYF
>.|TRBV7-8
CASSLGAGGGYQPQHF
>.|TRBV27
CASSLSSGSFYEQYF
>.|TRBV6-5
CASSFDGTTYEQYF
>.|TRBV24-1
CATSDSAGQETQYF